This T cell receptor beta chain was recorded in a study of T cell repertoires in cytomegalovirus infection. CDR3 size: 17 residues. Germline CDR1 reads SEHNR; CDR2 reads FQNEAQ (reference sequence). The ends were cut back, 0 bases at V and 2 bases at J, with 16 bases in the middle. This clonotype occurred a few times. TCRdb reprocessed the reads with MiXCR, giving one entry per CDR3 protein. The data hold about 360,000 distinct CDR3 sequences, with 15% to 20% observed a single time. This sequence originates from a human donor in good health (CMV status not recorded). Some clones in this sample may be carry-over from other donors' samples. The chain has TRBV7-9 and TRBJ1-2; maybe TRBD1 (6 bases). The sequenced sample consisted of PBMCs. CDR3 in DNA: TGTGCCAGCAGCTTAGCGGCGCCCGGCAGGGGAAACTATGGCTACACCTTC. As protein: CASSLAAPGRGNYGYTF.